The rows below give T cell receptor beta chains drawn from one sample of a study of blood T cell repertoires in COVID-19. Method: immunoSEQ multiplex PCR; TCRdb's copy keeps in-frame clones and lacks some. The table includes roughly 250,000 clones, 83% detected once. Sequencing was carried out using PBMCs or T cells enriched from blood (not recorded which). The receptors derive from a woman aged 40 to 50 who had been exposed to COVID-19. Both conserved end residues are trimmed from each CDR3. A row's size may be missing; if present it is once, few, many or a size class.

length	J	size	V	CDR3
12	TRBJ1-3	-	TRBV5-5	ASSLGSSGNTIY
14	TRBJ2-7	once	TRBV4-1	ASSLPWGQGINEQY
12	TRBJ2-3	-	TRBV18	ASSHGQSTDTQY
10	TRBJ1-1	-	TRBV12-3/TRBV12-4	ASQQTITEAF
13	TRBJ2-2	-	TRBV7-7	ASSTGQGSTGELF
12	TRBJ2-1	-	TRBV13	ASRAGGAILEQF
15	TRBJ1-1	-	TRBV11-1	ASSLALPGPGGTEAF
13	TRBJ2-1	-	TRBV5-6	ASSLSGGPYNEQF
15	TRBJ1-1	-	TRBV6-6	ASSPQGGQGLNTEAF
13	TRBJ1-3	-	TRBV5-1	ASSLEGTVGNTIY
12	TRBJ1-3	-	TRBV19	ASGTGGSGNTIY
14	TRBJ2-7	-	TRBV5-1	ASSHPSSGGRYEQY
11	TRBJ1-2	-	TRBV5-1	ASSTASYHGYT
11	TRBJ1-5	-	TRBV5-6	ASSQDRDQPQH
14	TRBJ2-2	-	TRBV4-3	ASSQDGPSNTGELF
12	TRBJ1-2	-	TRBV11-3	ASSLDEEGVGYT
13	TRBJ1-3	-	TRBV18	ASRGQDNSGNTIY
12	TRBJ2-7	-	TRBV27	ASSLSGQSYEQY
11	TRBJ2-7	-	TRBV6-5	ASSYTGSYEQY
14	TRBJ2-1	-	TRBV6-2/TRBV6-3	ASSPRRGRSWNEQF
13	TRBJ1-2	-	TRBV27	ASSYNRDRGNGYT
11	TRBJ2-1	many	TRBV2	ATQGTPGYEQF
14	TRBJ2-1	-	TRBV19	ASSISSGGSTHEQF
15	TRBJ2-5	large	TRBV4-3	ASSQMTSASGGETQY
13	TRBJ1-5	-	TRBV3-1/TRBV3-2	ASSQGWGGNQPQH
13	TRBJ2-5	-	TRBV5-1	ASSLQLAPQETQY
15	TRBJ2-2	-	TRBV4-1	ASSQGVGTGNTGELF
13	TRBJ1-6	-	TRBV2	ASIQGTGVNSPLH
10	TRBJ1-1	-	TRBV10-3	AISENGVEAF
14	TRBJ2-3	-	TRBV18	ASSPDRSQATDTQY
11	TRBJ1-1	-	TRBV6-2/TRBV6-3	ASSPRQNTEAF
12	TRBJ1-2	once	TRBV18	ASSHRDRVYGYT
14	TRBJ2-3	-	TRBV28	ASSLAQGVGTDTQY
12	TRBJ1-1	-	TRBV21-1	ARDSGTRFFEAF
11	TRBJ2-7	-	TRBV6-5	ASGTGQTYEQY
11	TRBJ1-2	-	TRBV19	ASSSQGANGYT
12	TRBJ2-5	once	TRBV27	ASSLYSGGKTQY
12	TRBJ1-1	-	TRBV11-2	ASTLTGGRTEAF
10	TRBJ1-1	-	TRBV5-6	ASSLFGGEAF
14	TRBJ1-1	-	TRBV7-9	ASSAFWAGSNTEAF
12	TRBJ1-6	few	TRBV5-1	ASSPPGQNSPLH
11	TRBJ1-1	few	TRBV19	ASSPQQNTEAF
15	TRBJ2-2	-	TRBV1	TSSQSSGGADTGELF
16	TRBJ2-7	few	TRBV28	ASSSPPTSGGVVYEQY
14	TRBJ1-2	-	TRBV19	ASSIPQGQGDDGYT
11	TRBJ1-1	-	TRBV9	ASSAREEGEAF
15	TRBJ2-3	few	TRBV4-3	ASSRATSRASTDTQY
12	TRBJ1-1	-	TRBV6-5	ASSLMVSHTEAF
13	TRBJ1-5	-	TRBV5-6	ASSPDGDSNQPQH
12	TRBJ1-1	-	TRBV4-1	ASSQEVQGTEAF
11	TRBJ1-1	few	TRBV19	ASRNREGTEAF
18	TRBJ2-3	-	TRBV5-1	ASSLDLLAGGRGATDTQY
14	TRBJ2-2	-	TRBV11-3	ASSTGQGVFVGELF
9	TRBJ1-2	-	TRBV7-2	ANHRPGGYT